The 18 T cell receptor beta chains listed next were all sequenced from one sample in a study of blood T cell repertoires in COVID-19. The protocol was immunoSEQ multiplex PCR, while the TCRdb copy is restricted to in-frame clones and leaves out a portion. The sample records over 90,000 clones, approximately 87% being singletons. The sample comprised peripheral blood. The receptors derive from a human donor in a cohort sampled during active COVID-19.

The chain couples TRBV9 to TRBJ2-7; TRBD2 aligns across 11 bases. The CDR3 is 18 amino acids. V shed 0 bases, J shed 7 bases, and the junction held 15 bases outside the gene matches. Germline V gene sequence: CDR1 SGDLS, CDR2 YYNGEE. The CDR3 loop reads CASSVEPELLAGAGEQYF. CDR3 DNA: TGTGCCAGCAGCGTAGAACCCGAATTACTAGCGGGAGCTGGTGAGCAGTACTTC.

The CDR3 coding sequence is TGTGCCAGCAGTGAGGTACTAGCGGGCCACAATGAGCAGTTCTTC. Translating it yields CASSEVLAGHNEQFF. The chain couples TRBV2 to TRBJ2-1, with 9 bases matching TRBD2. The V gene's germline CDR1 is SNHLY and CDR2 FYNNEI. The junction had 5 bases not matched to a gene; V was cut back by 3 bases and J by 5 bases. CDR3 length equals 15 residues.

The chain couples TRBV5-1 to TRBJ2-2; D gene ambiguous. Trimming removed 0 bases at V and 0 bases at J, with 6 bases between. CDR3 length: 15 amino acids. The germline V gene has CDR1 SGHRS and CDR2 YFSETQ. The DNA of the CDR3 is TGCGCCAGCAGCTTGGAACGGGCGAACACCGGGGAGCTGTTTTTT. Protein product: CASSLERANTGELFF.

This CDR3 is CASSIEGPGPKTLYEQYF. Here the CDR3 DNA reads TGTGCCAGTAGTATAGAGGGGCCCGGCCCAAAGACCCTGTACGAGCAGTACTTC. V usage is TRBV19 and J usage is TRBJ2-7, with D perhaps TRBD1 (5 bases). The CDR3 is 18 residues long. V shed 0 bases and J shed 4 bases, with 22 bases lying between them. Germline V gene lookup returns CDR1 LNHDA and CDR2 SQIVND (reference sequence).

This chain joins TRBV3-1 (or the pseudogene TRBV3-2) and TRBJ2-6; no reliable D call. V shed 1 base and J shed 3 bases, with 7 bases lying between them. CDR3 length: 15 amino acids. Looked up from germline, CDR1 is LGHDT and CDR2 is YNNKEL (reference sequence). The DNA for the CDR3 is TGTGCCAGCAGCCAAGGGCATCTTGGGGCCAACGTCCTGACTTTC. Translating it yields CASSQGHLGANVLTF.

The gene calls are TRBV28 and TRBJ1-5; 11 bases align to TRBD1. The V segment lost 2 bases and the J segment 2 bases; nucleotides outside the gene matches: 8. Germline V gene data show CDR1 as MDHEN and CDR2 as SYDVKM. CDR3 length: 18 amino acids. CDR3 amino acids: CASSLKGTGGFRNQPQHF. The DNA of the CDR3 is TGTGCCAGCAGTTTAAAGGGGACAGGGGGTTTTCGCAATCAGCCCCAGCATTTT.

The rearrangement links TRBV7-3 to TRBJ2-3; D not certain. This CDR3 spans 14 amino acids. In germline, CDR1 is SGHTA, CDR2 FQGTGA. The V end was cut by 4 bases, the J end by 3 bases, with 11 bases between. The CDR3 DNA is TGTGCCAGCAGCTCTCCGAAGCGAACAGATACGCAGTATTTT. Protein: CASSSPKRTDTQYF.

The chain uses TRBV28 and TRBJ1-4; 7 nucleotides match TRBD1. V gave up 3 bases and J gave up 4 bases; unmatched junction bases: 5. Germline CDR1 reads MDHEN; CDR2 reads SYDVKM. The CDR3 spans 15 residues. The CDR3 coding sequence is TGTGCCAGCAGTTTTACGGGACAGCTTAATGAAAAACTGTTTTTT. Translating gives CASSFTGQLNEKLFF.

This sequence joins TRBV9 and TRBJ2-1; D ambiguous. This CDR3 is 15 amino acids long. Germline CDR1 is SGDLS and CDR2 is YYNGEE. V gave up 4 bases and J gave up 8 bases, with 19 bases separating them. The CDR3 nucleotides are TGTGCCAGCAGCACCGAAGGAGAGTCTGGCGATGAGCAGTTCTTC. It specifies CASSTEGESGDEQFF.

CDR3 residues: CRAGVSYGYTF. For the CDR3, the DNA is TGCAGGGCAGGGGTCAGCTATGGCTACACCTTC. The rearrangement links TRBV20-1 to TRBJ1-2, with TRBD1 as a possible D gene (6 bases). The CDR3 loop spans 11 amino acids. The germline CDR1 and CDR2 sequences are DFQATT and SNEGSKA (reference sequence).

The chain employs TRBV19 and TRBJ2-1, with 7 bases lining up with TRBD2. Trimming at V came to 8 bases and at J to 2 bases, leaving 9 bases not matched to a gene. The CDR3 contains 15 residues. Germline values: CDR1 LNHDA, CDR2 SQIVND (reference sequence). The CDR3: CASWESGNPYNEQFF. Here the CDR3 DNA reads TGTGCCAGTTGGGAGAGCGGGAACCCCTACAATGAGCAGTTCTTC.

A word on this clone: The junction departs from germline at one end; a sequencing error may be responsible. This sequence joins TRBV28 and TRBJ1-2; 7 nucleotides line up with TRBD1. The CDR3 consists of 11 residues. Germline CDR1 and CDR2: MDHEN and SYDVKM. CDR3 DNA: TGTGCCAGCAGTTCAACCGGGACAGCCATCTTC. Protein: CASSSTGTAIF.

This chain's CDR3 is CASSLRGLKDQPQHF. DNA for the CDR3: TGTGCCAGCAGTCTCAGGGGGCTGAAAGATCAGCCCCAGCATTTT. The rearrangement links TRBV2 to TRBJ1-5, with 8 bases lining up with TRBD1. J lost 5 bases, V lost 5 bases, and 8 bases had no gene match. This CDR3 has 15 residues. Germline V CDR1 and CDR2: SNHLY, FYNNEI.

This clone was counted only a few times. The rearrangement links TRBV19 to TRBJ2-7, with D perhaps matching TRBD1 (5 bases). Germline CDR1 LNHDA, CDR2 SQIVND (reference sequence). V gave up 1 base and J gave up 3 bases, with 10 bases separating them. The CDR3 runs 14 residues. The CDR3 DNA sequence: TGTGCCAGTAGTATAGCAGGGTCCAGCTACGAGCAGTACTTC. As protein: CASSIAGSSYEQYF.

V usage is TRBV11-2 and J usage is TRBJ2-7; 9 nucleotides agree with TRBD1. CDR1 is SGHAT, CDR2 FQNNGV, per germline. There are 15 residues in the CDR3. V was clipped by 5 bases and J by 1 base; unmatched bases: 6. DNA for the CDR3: TGTGCCAGCAGCCCGGGGACAGGGTCATCCTACGAGCAGTACTTC. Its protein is CASSPGTGSSYEQYF.

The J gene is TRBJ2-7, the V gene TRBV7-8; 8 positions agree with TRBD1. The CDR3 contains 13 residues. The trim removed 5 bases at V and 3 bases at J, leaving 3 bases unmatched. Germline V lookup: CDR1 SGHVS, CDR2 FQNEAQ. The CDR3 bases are TGTGCCAGCAGCCCCACAGGGGGCTACGAGCAGTACTTC. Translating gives CASSPTGGYEQYF.

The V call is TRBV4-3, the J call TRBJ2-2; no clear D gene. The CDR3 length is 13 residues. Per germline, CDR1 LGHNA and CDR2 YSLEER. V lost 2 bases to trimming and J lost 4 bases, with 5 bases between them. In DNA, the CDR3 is TGCGCCAGCAGCCAAATCAGCACCGGGGAGCTGTTTTTT. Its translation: CASSQISTGELFF.

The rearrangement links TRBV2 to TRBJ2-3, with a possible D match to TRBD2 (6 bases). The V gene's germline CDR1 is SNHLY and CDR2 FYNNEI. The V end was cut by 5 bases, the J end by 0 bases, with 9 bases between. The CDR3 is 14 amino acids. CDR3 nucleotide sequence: TGTGCCAGCAGTCCGGGGACTAGCACAGATACGCAGTATTTT. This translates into CASSPGTSTDTQYF.